Below, 10 T cell receptor beta chains from the same sample are listed, as sequenced in a study of blood T cell repertoires in COVID-19. Measured with immunoSEQ multiplex PCR; TCRdb has only the in-frame clones, and not every one. In the table there are roughly 200,000 clones, around 80% of which are singletons. The sequencing sample was made of peripheral blood. Receptors originate from a man aged 40-49 years with acute or convalescent COVID-19.

The chain is built from TRBV7-2 and TRBJ1-1; 8 bases agree with TRBD1. After removal of 5 bases from V and 7 bases from J, the junction contained 6 bases not matched to a gene. The germline V gene has CDR1 SGHTA and CDR2 FQGNSA. The CDR3 contains 13 residues. CDR3 bases: TGTGCCAGCAGCCAGACAGGGGCAATTGAAGCTTTCTTT. The encoded protein is CASSQTGAIEAFF.

This clone has just one count. The V call is TRBV10-3, the J call TRBJ2-2; D is possibly TRBD1 (5 bases). The CDR3 length is 13 residues. V was shortened by 0 bases and J by 7 bases, with 6 bases between the two germline ends. Germline lookup yields CDR1 ENHRY and CDR2 SYGVKD. CDR3 residues: CAISESDSGELFF. DNA of the CDR3: TGTGCCATCAGTGAGTCTGACAGCGGGGAGCTGTTTTTT.

V is TRBV27 and J is TRBJ2-7, with 7 bases that match TRBD2. The germline gives CDR1 MNHEY, CDR2 SMNVEV (reference sequence). This CDR3 has 13 amino acids. The V and J ends lost 6 bases and 4 bases, in that order; junction bases with no gene match: 6. The CDR3 here is CASRGTTPYEQYF. CDR3 DNA sequence: TGTGCCAGCAGGGGGACTACTCCGTACGAGCAGTACTTC.

J is TRBJ1-2 and V is TRBV27, with D possibly being TRBD1 (6 bases). The germline gives CDR1 MNHEY, CDR2 SMNVEV (reference sequence). This CDR3 has 15 residues. Between the trimmed V and J ends, which lost 0 bases and 7 bases, there was a span of 15 bases. CDR3 protein: CASSLSREGVVGYTF. The CDR3, as DNA: TGTGCCAGCAGTTTATCGAGAGAGGGGGTGGTTGGCTACACCTTC.

This clone occurred a few times. V is TRBV3-1 (or the pseudogene TRBV3-2) and J is TRBJ2-3; a weak D match, TRBD1 (5 bases). Germline CDR1 is LGHDT and CDR2 is YNNKEL (reference sequence). The CDR3 totals 14 residues. Trimming took 0 bases from V and 3 from J, leaving 7 bases between them. The CDR3: CASSQETETDTQYF. In nucleotides, the CDR3 is TGTGCCAGCAGCCAAGAGACAGAAACAGATACGCAGTATTTT.

The V call is TRBV2, the J call TRBJ1-1; unclear D gene. V lost 8 bases and J lost 6, with 13 bases in between. The germline V gene has CDR1 SNHLY and CDR2 FYNNEI. This CDR3 region has 12 residues. For the CDR3, the DNA is TGTGCCAGCGCGGTGTGGGTAGCTGAAGCTTTCTTT. Encoded protein: CASAVWVAEAFF. The full variable domain, its missing parts supplied by reference TRBV2 and TRBJ1-1, is EPEVTQTPSHQVTQMGQEVILRCVPISNHLYFYWYRQILGQKVEFLVSFYNNEISEKSEIFDDQFSVERPDGSNFTLKIRSTKLEDSAMYFCASAVWVAEAFFGQGTRLTVV.

This chain joins TRBV6-5 and TRBJ1-6, with a weak D call TRBD1 (5 bases). V shed 4 bases and J shed 7 bases, with 11 bases lying between them. Germline assignment: CDR1 MNHEY and CDR2 SVGAGI. This CDR3 has 14 amino acids. CDR3 in DNA: TGTGCCAGCAGTTCCCGACAGAAGAATTCACCCCTCCACTTT. As protein: CASSSRQKNSPLHF.

This sequence joins TRBV19 and TRBJ2-2, with a weak D call TRBD1 (6 bases). Germline V gene lookup returns CDR1 LNHDA and CDR2 SQIVND (reference sequence). The CDR3 runs 17 residues. Trimming took 5 bases from V and 3 from J, leaving 19 bases between them. The CDR3 nucleotides read TGTGCCAGTAGTCCATCATGGGACATCAGAGACACCGGGGAGCTGTTTTTT. This gives the protein CASSPSWDIRDTGELFF. Supplemented by reference TRBV19 and TRBJ2-2, the full variable domain reads DGGITQSPKYLFRKEGQNVTLSCEQNLNHDAMYWYRQDPGQGLRLIYYSQIVNDFQKGDIAEGYSVSREKKESFPLTVTSAQKNPTAFYLCASSPSWDIRDTGELFFGEGSRLTVL.

The rearrangement joins TRBV16 to TRBJ2-7, with 11 bases aligning to TRBD2. The CDR3 has 14 residues. V lost 4 bases to trimming and J lost 4 bases; unmatched junction nucleotides: 3. Germline V gene lookup returns CDR1 KGHSY and CDR2 FQNENV. The CDR3 region has the DNA TGTGCCAGCAGCCGACTAGCGGGAACATACGAGCAGTACTTC. Translating it yields CASSRLAGTYEQYF.

This clone was counted once. This sequence joins TRBV3-1 (or the pseudogene TRBV3-2) and TRBJ2-3; 8 nucleotides line up with TRBD2. Germline CDR1 LGHDT, CDR2 YNNKEL (reference sequence). This CDR3 region has 15 residues. The trim removed 1 base at V and 4 bases at J, leaving 4 bases unmatched. The CDR3 loop reads CASSQAGGPPDTQYF. The DNA for the CDR3 is TGTGCCAGCAGCCAAGCGGGAGGGCCCCCAGATACGCAGTATTTT.